A selection of T cell receptor beta chains follows, all from one sample in a study of CD8 T cells in Susac syndrome. TCRdb re-called the immunoSEQ multiplex PCR reads through MiXCR, storing one row per CDR3 protein. Of some 96,000 distinct CDR3 sequences in the sample, about 94% were seen once. Sequenced material: CD4+ T cells from PBMCs. These receptors all stem from a human donor with Susac syndrome. CDR3s include the opening cysteine and the closing phenylalanine or tryptophan. A D gene is named only where the DNA matches it firmly. Clone size, where shown, is once, few, many, or a class for clones that have expanded.

CASSVGRAGQQQETQYF | TGTGCCAGCAGCGTAGGTCGAGCGGGGCAGCAGCAAGAGACCCAGTACTTC | . | 17 | TRBV9 | TRBD2 | TRBJ2-5
CASSRQGEETQYF | TGCGCCAGCAGCAGACAGGGGGAAGAGACCCAGTACTTC | . | 13 | TRBV5-1 | TRBD1 | TRBJ2-5
CASSPNRGAEDTQYF | TGCGCCAGCAGCCCGAACCGGGGGGCGGAAGATACGCAGTATTTT | . | 15 | TRBV4-1 | . | TRBJ2-3
CAWRGRAFGEQFF | TGTGCCTGGAGAGGAAGGGCCTTCGGGGAGCAGTTCTTC | . | 13 | TRBV30 | . | TRBJ2-1
CASRGLNTGELFF | TGTGCCAGCAGGGGGCTGAACACCGGGGAGCTGTTTTTT | . | 13 | TRBV6-2/TRBV6-3 | . | TRBJ2-2
CAWRGWLISPLHF | TGTGCCTGGAGAGGTTGGTTGATTTCACCCCTCCACTTT | . | 13 | TRBV30 | . | TRBJ1-6
CATSRDLTSGGTYNEQFF | TGTGCCACCAGCAGAGATTTGACTAGCGGGGGGACATACAATGAGCAGTTCTTC | . | 18 | TRBV15 | TRBD2 | TRBJ2-1
CASSPGQGATQPQHF | TGCGCCAGCAGCCCCGGACAGGGGGCAACTCAGCCCCAGCATTTT | . | 15 | TRBV5-1 | TRBD1 | TRBJ1-5
CASRAPRGGNQPQHF | TGTGCCAGCAGGGCCCCGAGGGGGGGCAATCAGCCCCAGCATTTT | . | 15 | TRBV28 | . | TRBJ1-5
CASSFVVYEQYF | TGTGCCAGCAGCTTCGTCGTGTACGAGCAGTACTTC | . | 12 | TRBV7-2 | . | TRBJ2-7
CASSEGNGYTF | TGTGCCAGCAGTGAGGGGAATGGCTACACCTTC | . | 11 | TRBV27 | . | TRBJ1-2
CASSLQGANYGYTF | TGTGCCAGCAGCTTACAGGGAGCTAACTATGGCTACACCTTC | . | 14 | TRBV27 | . | TRBJ1-2
CASTRAQGAYEQYF | TGTGCCAGCACCCGGGCGCAGGGGGCCTACGAGCAGTACTTC | . | 14 | TRBV7-9 | TRBD1 | TRBJ2-7
CASSLVGVHTDTQYF | TGTGCCAGCAGCTTAGTGGGGGTGCACACAGATACGCAGTATTTT | . | 15 | TRBV7-2 | . | TRBJ2-3
CASSRGPQETQYF | TGTGCCAGCAGCCGAGGACCCCAAGAGACCCAGTACTTC | once | 13 | TRBV6-5 | . | TRBJ2-5
CASRGTGKGNTEAFF | TGTGCCAGCAGGGGGACAGGGAAAGGGAACACTGAAGCTTTCTTT | once | 15 | TRBV12-3/TRBV12-4 | TRBD1 | TRBJ1-1
CASSSTSGGSKETQYF | TGTGCCAGCAGCTCAACTAGCGGGGGGTCCAAAGAGACCCAGTACTTC | . | 16 | TRBV7-9 | TRBD2 | TRBJ2-5
CASSEASGQETQYF | TGCGCCAGCAGCGAAGCTAGCGGCCAAGAGACCCAGTACTTC | once | 14 | TRBV5-1 | TRBD2 | TRBJ2-5
CASSSPPLAGTSSTDTQYF | TGTGCCAGCAGCTCCCCCCCGCTAGCGGGGACCTCTAGCACAGATACGCAGTATTTT | . | 19 | TRBV11-1 | TRBD2 | TRBJ2-3
CSARMDRVRNSPLHF | TGCAGTGCTAGAATGGACAGGGTGAGGAATTCACCCCTCCACTTT | once | 15 | TRBV20-1 | TRBD1 | TRBJ1-6